This T cell receptor beta chain was captured in a study of cytomegalovirus exposure and HLA in healthy donors. Study information: The early release's HLA-typed donors yielded 65 million to 85 million unique TCRs. Ancestry clustering placed around 81% of a few hundred genotyped donors in the Caucasian-associated cluster.

The study ran its PCR with 60 Vbeta and 13 Jbeta primers. Repertoires were generated with immunoSEQ multiplex PCR, while TCRdb's copy carries only in-frame clones and drops some. This table has more than 90,000 clones, 60% to 80% appearing once. Concerning this clone itself: Antigen specificity is unknown.

Study-wide results and caveats: Reportedly, cytomegalovirus status was diagnosed with high sensitivity and specificity.

This CDR3 region has 14 residues. CDR1 is SGHTA and CDR2 is FQGNSA in the germline V gene. The ends were cut back, 2 bases at V and 5 bases at J, with 13 bases in the middle. V usage is TRBV7-2 and J usage is TRBJ2-7; a weak D match, TRBD1 (5 bases). The sequence was collected from a female donor in good health and CMV-seronegative. The specimen was PBMCs. As DNA, the CDR3 is TGTGCCAGCAGCTTATTCCAGGGCCTGAACGAGCAGTACTTC. It specifies CASSLFQGLNEQYF. The whole variable domain, filled in from reference TRBV7-2 and TRBJ2-7, reads GAGVSQSPSNKVTEKGKDVELRCDPISGHTALYWYRQSLGQGLEFLIYFQGNSAPDKSGLPSDRFSAERTGGSVSTLTIQRTQQEDSAVYLCASSLFQGLNEQYFGPGTRLTVT.